One sample yielded the 2 T cell receptor beta chains listed below, sequenced in a study of T cell responses to AZD1222 COVID-19 vaccine. Only in-frame clones appear in the TCRdb table, and some are missing; sequencing was by immunoSEQ multiplex PCR. The sample holds some 74,000 clones, about 90% seen once. The sequencing used peripheral blood, collected 28 days after the second AZD1222 dose. The receptors stem from an adult who received the AZD1222 COVID-19 vaccine.

This clone was observed a handful of times. The rearrangement uses TRBV3-1 (or the pseudogene TRBV3-2) and TRBJ1-5; D ambiguous. CDR3 length: 16 residues. Trimming removed 1 base at V and 0 bases at J, with 10 bases between. Germline values: CDR1 LGHDT, CDR2 YNNKEL (reference sequence). The CDR3 DNA follows: TGTGCCAGCAGCCAAGGGGCACACTATAGCAATCAGCCCCAGCATTTT. Residues: CASSQGAHYSNQPQHF.

The genes are TRBV19 and TRBJ1-2; 11 nucleotides agree with TRBD1. The CDR3 covers 15 residues. V shed 5 bases and J 4 bases; nucleotides not matched to a gene: 6. Germline V gene data show CDR1 as LNHDA and CDR2 as SQIVND (reference sequence). CDR3 amino acids: CASSAGTGGPYGYTF. The CDR3 coding sequence is TGTGCCAGTAGTGCCGGGACAGGGGGACCCTATGGCTACACCTTC.